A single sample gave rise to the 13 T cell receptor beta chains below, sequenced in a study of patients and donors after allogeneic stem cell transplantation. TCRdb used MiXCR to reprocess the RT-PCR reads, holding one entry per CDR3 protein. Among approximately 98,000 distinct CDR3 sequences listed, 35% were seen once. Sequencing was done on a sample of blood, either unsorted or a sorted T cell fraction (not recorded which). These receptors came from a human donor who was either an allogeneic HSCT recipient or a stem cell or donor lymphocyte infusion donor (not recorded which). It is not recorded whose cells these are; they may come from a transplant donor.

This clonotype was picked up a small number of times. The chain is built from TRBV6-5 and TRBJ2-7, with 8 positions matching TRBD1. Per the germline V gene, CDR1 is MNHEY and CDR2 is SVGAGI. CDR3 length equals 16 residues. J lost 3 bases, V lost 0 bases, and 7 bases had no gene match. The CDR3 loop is CASSYSMVGTGYEQYF. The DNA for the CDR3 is TGTGCCAGCAGTTACTCGATGGTGGGGACAGGCTACGAGCAGTACTTC.

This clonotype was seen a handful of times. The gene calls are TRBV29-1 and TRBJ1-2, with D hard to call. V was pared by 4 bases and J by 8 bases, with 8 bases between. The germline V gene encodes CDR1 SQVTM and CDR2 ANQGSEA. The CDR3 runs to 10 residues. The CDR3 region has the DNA TGCAGCGTTGGAGGAGGCGGCTACACCTTC. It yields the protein CSVGGGGYTF.

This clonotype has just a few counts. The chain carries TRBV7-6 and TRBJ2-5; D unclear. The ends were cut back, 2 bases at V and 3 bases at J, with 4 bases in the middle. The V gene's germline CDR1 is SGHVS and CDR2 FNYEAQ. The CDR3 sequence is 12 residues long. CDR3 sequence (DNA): TGTGCCAGCAGCTTAAGGAAAGAGACCCAGTACTTC. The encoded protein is CASSLRKETQYF.

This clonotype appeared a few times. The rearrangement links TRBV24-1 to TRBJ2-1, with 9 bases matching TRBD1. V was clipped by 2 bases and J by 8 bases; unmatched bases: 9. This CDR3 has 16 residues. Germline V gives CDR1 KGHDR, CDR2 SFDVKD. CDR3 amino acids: CATSDSGTGWVDEQFF. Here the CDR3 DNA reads TGTGCCACCAGTGATTCAGGGACAGGGTGGGTTGATGAGCAGTTCTTC.

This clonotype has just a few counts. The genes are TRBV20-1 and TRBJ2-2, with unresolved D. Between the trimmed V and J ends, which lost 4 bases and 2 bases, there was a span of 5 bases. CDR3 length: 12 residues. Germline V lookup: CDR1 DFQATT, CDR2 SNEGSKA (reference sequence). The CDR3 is CSAKTNTGELFF. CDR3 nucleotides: TGCAGTGCTAAAACAAACACCGGGGAGCTGTTTTTT.

CDR3 coding DNA: TGCAGTGCTAGAGAAAATACTAGGGCTAGCGGCTACAATGAGCAGTTCTTC. It is translated as CSARENTRASGYNEQFF. This chain connects TRBV20-1 to TRBJ2-1, with 7 nucleotides matching TRBD2. This CDR3 is 17 amino acids long. The trim removed 0 bases at V and 3 bases at J, leaving 11 bases unmatched. Germline assignment: CDR1 DFQATT and CDR2 SNEGSKA (reference sequence).

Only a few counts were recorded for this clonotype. CDR3 sequence reads: CSVRGLAYEQYF. The CDR3 DNA reads TGCAGCGTTAGGGGACTAGCCTACGAGCAGTACTTC. The V call is TRBV29-1, the J call TRBJ2-7; 8 bases are a match to TRBD2. Germline loops: CDR1 SQVTM, CDR2 ANQGSEA. Unmatched junction bases numbered 2, after V lost 5 bases and J lost 2 bases. The CDR3 has 12 residues.

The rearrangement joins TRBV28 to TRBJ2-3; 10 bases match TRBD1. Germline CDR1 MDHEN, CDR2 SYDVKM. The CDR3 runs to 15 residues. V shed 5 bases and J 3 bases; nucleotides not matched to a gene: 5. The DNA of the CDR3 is TGTGCCAGCAGTACGACAGGGGGCTTGACAGATACGCAGTATTTT. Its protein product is CASSTTGGLTDTQYF.

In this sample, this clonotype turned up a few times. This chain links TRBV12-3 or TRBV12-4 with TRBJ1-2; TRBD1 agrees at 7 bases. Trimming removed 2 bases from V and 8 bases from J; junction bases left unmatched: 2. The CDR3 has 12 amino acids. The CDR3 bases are TGTGCCAGCAGTTTAACAGGGGTGGGCTACACCTTC. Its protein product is CASSLTGVGYTF.

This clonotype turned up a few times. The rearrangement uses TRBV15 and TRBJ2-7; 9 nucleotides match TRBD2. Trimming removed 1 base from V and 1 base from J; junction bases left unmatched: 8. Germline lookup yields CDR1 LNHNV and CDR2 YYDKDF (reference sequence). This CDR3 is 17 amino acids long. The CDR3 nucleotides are TGTGCCACCAGCAGAGGACCGGGACTAGCAAGATCCTACGAGCAGTACTTC. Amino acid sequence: CATSRGPGLARSYEQYF.

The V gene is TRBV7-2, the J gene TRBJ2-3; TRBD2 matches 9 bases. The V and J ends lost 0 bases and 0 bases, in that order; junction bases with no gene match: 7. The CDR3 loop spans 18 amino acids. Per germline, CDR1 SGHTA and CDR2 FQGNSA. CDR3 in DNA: TGTGCCAGCAGCTTAGCTGGAGGACTAGCGATTAGCACAGATACGCAGTATTTT. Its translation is CASSLAGGLAISTDTQYF.

In DNA, the CDR3 is TGTGCCAGCTCACCACATCTAGGGCGATCGTCCAATGAGCAGTTCTTC. Translating it yields CASSPHLGRSSNEQFF. The chain carries TRBV18 and TRBJ2-1; no reliable D call. Trimming removed 1 base at V and 6 bases at J, with 16 bases between. Germline assignment: CDR1 KGHSH and CDR2 LQKENI. The CDR3 covers 16 residues.

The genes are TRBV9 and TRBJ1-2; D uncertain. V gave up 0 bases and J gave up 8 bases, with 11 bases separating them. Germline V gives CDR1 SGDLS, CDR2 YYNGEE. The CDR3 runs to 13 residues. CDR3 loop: CASSVEGSLGYTF. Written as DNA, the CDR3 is TGTGCCAGCAGCGTAGAAGGCAGCCTGGGCTACACCTTC.